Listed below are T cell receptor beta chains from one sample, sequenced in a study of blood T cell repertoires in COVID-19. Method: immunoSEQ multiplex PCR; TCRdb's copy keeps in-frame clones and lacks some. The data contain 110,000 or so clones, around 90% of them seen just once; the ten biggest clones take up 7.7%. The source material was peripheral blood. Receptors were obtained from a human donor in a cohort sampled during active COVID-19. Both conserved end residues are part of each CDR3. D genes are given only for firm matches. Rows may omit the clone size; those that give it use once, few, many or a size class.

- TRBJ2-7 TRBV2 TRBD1 CASRSGTGVGALGQYF TGTGCCAGCAGGTCCGGGACAGGGGTTGGGGCGTTAGGGCAGTACTTC
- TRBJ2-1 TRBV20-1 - CSVTQPPFF TGCAGTGTCACTCAACCACCGTTCTTC
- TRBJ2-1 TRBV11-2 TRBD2 CASSAGGRNEQFF TGTGCCAGCAGCGCGGGGGGCCGGAATGAGCAGTTCTTC
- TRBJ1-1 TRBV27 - CASSLVGGVTEAFF TGTGCCAGCAGTCTCGTAGGGGGGGTAACTGAAGCTTTCTTT
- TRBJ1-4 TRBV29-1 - CSVEEPFPGGREKLFF TGCAGCGTTGAAGAACCCTTCCCGGGGGGTCGGGAAAAACTGTTTTTT
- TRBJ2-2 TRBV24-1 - CATSDYTGELFF TGTGCCACCAGTGACTACACCGGGGAGCTGTTTTTT
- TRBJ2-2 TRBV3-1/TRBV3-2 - CASSRPSVWASLGGELFF TGTGCCAGCAGCCGCCCTTCCGTCTGGGCTTCGCTTGGTGGGGAGCTGTTTTTT
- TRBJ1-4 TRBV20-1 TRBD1 CSASNRGEKLFF TGCAGTGCTAGTAACAGGGGAGAAAAACTGTTTTTT
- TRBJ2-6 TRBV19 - CASSIIGDAGANVLTF TGTGCCAGTAGTATCATCGGGGATGCTGGGGCCAACGTCCTGACTTTC
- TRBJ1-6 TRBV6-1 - CASSEPLEVSYNSPLHF TGTGCCAGCAGTGAACCTTTGGAGGTCTCCTATAATTCACCCCTCCACTTT
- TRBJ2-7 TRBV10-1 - CASQASDYEQYF TGCGCCAGCCAGGCTAGCGACTACGAGCAGTACTTC
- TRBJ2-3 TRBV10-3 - CAISDPGGSTDTQYF TGTGCCATCAGTGACCCCGGGGGTTCCACAGATACGCAGTATTTT
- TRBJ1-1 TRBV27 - CASKRTPNTEAFF TGTGCCAGCAAGAGGACACCGAACACTGAAGCTTTCTTT
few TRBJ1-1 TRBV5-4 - CASSSALLAGLAFF TGTGCCAGCAGCTCCGCCCTTTTGGCAGGGCTAGCTTTCTTT
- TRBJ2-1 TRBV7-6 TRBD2 CASSPGLAGNNEQFF TGTGCCAGCAGCCCGGGACTAGCGGGAAACAATGAGCAGTTCTTC
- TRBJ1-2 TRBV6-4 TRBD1 CARGQGGAYGYTF TGTGCCAGGGGACAGGGGGGGGCCTATGGCTACACCTTC
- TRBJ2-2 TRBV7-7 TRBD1 CASSPGGRGTGELFF TGTGCTAGCAGCCCAGGGGGCCGGGGCACCGGGGAGCTGTTTTTT
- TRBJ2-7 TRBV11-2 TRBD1 CASSLEWTGGAYEQYF TGTGCCAGCAGCTTAGAATGGACAGGAGGAGCCTACGAGCAGTACTTC
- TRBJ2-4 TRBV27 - CASSFAGLAKNIQYF TGTGCCAGCAGCTTTGCGGGGCTAGCCAAAAACATTCAGTACTTC
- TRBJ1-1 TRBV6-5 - CASSFAGGDTEAFF TGTGCCAGCAGTTTTGCCGGGGGAGACACTGAAGCTTTCTTT
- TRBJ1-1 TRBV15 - CATSSTARGTEAFF TGTGCCACCAGCAGCACGGCTCGGGGCACTGAAGCTTTCTTT
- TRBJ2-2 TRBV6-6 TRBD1 CASSKTGGFSGELFF TGTGCCAGCAGCAAGACAGGGGGCTTCAGTGGGGAGCTGTTTTTT
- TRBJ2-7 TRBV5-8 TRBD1 CASGPPGQGIGEQYF TGTGCCAGCGGCCCCCCGGGACAGGGGATTGGTGAGCAGTACTTC
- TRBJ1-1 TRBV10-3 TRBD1 CAISEPGQARTEAFF TGTGCCATCAGTGAGCCTGGACAGGCTAGGACTGAAGCTTTCTTT